Listed here are 30 T cell receptor beta chains from one sample, sequenced in a study of T cells in Graves' hyperthyroidism and ophthalmopathy (dated by TCRdb to about 2019). Receptor libraries were prepared by multiplex PCR. Sequencer: Illumina HiSeq 2000. The TCR beta CDR3 regions were amplified from RNA transcripts. For the first round of RT-PCR on the TCR CDR3, the HTBI primer set was used together with the Qiagen OneStep RT-PCR kit. Using fastp at Q25 and MiXCR, TCRdb reprocessed the public reads and kept productive beta chains. Each CDR3 protein gets just one entry, which takes the most common genes and DNA from the rows behind it. The sample data list a few hundred thousand distinct CDR3 sequences, and roughly 15% of these were observed just once. Clones ranked in the top ten supply under 20% of the sample. What was sequenced was blood. The origin of the receptors is a woman younger than 30 with Graves' ophthalmopathy.

This clonotype was seen a handful of times. The chain carries TRBV29-1 and TRBJ2-1, with D possibly TRBD1 on 7 matching bases. The V gene's germline CDR1 is SQVTM and CDR2 ANQGSEA. V gave up 3 bases and J gave up 2 bases, with 11 bases separating them. The CDR3 extends over 14 amino acids. CDR3 loop: CSVEEGAAYNEQFF. CDR3 coding DNA: TGCAGCGTTGAGGAGGGGGCGGCCTACAATGAGCAGTTCTTC.

A few counts support this clonotype. One base away lies a much larger clone, so this may be a sequencing read error. The chain employs TRBV28 and TRBJ2-1; no firm D call. Germline CDR1 is MDHEN and CDR2 is SYDVKM. CDR3 size: 13 residues. Here the CDR3 DNA reads TGTACCAGCAGTTCCCCGCTAGTCAATGAGCAGTTCTTC. Its translation is CTSSSPLVNEQFF. The full variable domain, rest sourced from reference TRBV28 and TRBJ2-1, is DVKVTQSSRYLVKRTGEKVFLECVQDMDHENMFWYRQDPGLGLRLIYFSYDVKMKEKGDIPEGYSVSREKKERFSLILESASTNQTSMYLCTSSSPLVNEQFFGPGTRLTVL.

This clonotype was observed many times. The CDR3 reads CASTALRVWNSPLHF. In nucleotides, the CDR3 is TGTGCCAGCACCGCCCTCAGGGTCTGGAATTCACCCCTCCACTTT. This chain joins TRBV28 and TRBJ1-6; D is perhaps TRBD1 (5 bases). The CDR3 spans 15 residues. The V end lost 7 bases, the J end lost 7 bases, and 17 bases lay between the germline ends. The V gene's germline CDR1 is MDHEN and CDR2 SYDVKM. Based on the CDR3 plus reference TRBV28 and TRBJ1-6, the full variable domain is DVKVTQSSRYLVKRTGEKVFLECVQDMDHENMFWYRQDPGLGLRLIYFSYDVKMKEKGDIPEGYSVSREKKERFSLILESASTNQTSMYLCASTALRVWNSPLHFGNGTRLTVT.

This clonotype was seen repeatedly, ten times or more. This rearrangement joins TRBV7-6 to TRBJ2-1; the D gene is possibly TRBD1 (6 bases). CDR1 and CDR2 from the germline V gene are SGHVS and FNYEAQ. CDR3 length: 19 residues. Trimming removed 4 bases from V and 1 base from J, with 23 bases in between. CDR3 nucleotides: TGTGCCAGCAGCTGGCCCCTCCAACAGGGAATAGGGTCCTACAATGAGCAGTTCTTC. This codes for CASSWPLQQGIGSYNEQFF.

This clonotype showed up many times. The junction departs from germline at one end; a sequencing error may be responsible. CDR3 coding DNA: TGTGCCAGCAGCTTGGGACAGGGGGCCTACGAGCAGTACTTC. Amino acid sequence: CASSLGQGAYEQYF. The chain has TRBV5-1 and TRBJ2-7; TRBD1 agrees at 11 bases. The germline gives CDR1 SGHRS, CDR2 YFSETQ. This CDR3 contains 14 residues.

This clonotype was recorded many times. This chain connects TRBV20-1 to TRBJ1-6; 7 bases align to TRBD1. The V segment lost 5 bases and the J segment 5 bases; nucleotides outside the gene matches: 6. The CDR3 spans 14 residues. In germline, CDR1 is DFQATT, CDR2 SNEGSKA (reference sequence). CDR3 region: CSASYGTDNSPLHF. The DNA of the CDR3 is TGCAGTGCTTCCTACGGGACAGATAATTCACCCCTCCACTTT.

In this sample, this clonotype turned up many times. This sequence joins TRBV12-3 or TRBV12-4 and TRBJ2-2; perhaps TRBD1 as D (6 bases). This CDR3 is built from 17 residues. With 3 bases removed from V and 0 bases from J, the gap between germline ends came to 14 bases. The CDR3 is CASSLVTGSANTGELFF. CDR3 DNA sequence: TGTGCCAGCAGTTTGGTCACAGGGAGCGCGAACACCGGGGAGCTGTTTTTT.

This clonotype has ten or more counts. The J gene is TRBJ1-6, the V gene TRBV18; no firm D call. Looked up from germline, CDR1 is KGHSH and CDR2 is LQKENI. This CDR3 is built from 13 residues. Trimming took 4 bases from V and 6 from J, leaving 7 bases between them. The CDR3 nucleotides are TGTGCCAGCTCACAGGGCGTTAATTCACCCCTCCACTTT. This gives the protein CASSQGVNSPLHF.

This clonotype came up a few times. V usage is TRBV27 and J usage is TRBJ1-2, with a possible D match to TRBD1 (6 bases). CDR3 length: 10 residues. Trimming pared 11 bases from V and 7 bases from J, leaving 11 bases between. Germline CDR1 MNHEY, CDR2 SMNVEV (reference sequence). The CDR3 spells CALQGRGYTF. The CDR3 DNA reads as TGTGCCCTACAGGGACGTGGCTACACCTTC.

This clonotype was seen repeatedly, ten times or more. The chain links TRBV27 to TRBJ1-6; no clear D. V was clipped by 4 bases and J by 8 bases, with 9 bases between them. Germline V gene data show CDR1 as MNHEY and CDR2 as SMNVEV (reference sequence). The CDR3 contains 13 residues. In DNA, the CDR3 is TGTGCCAGCAGTTACCGAGTGGATTCACCCCTCCACTTT. This gives the protein CASSYRVDSPLHF.

This clonotype occurred many times. The chain has TRBV6-2 or TRBV6-3 and TRBJ1-2; D might be TRBD1 (5 bases). The CDR3 is made up of 13 amino acids. The germline CDR1 and CDR2 sequences are MNHEY and SVGEGT. V was trimmed by 6 bases and J by 4 bases, leaving 12 bases between them. Written as DNA, the CDR3 is TGTGCCAGCAGCTCAGGGTTCGGCTATGGCTACACCTTC. It specifies CASSSGFGYGYTF.

This chain joins TRBV9 and TRBJ2-6; D uncertain. The length of the CDR3 is 17 residues. V was pared by 0 bases and J by 0 bases, with 10 bases between. Germline V gene sequence: CDR1 SGDLS, CDR2 YYNGEE. For the CDR3, the DNA is TGTGCCAGCAGCGTAGCTCCCCTCGACTCTGGGGCCAACGTCCTGACTTTC. Translated: CASSVAPLDSGANVLTF.

This clonotype was seen a handful of times. The chain combines TRBV12-3 or TRBV12-4 with TRBJ1-6; unclear D gene. Trimming shortened V by 6 bases and J by 9 bases, and 12 bases separated the two germline ends. The CDR3 consists of 13 residues. CDR3 sequence (DNA): TGTGCCAGCAGCCGAAGAGGCGGTTCACCCCTCCACTTT. Residues: CASSRRGGSPLHF.

The CDR3, as DNA: TGTGCCAGCAGTCTAAGACTAGCGGGAGTATGGGAGACCCAGTACTTC. Encoded protein: CASSLRLAGVWETQYF. This chain joins TRBV27 and TRBJ2-5; 12 bases agree with TRBD2. CDR3 size: 16 residues. The ends lost 5 bases at V and 5 bases at J; junction bases unmatched: 9. CDR1 is MNHEY, CDR2 SMNVEV, per germline (reference sequence).

This clonotype has only a few counts. CDR3 sequence: CASSSPGFSGANVLTF. In DNA form, the CDR3 reads TGTGCCAGCAGTTCCCCAGGGTTCTCTGGGGCCAACGTCCTGACTTTC. This sequence joins TRBV28 and TRBJ2-6; the D gene is possibly TRBD1 (5 bases). CDR1 is MDHEN, CDR2 SYDVKM, per germline. The length of the CDR3 is 16 residues. The V and J ends lost 4 bases and 0 bases respectively, with 10 bases between them. Full variable domain (rest looked up from reference TRBV28 and TRBJ2-6): DVKVTQSSRYLVKRTGEKVFLECVQDMDHENMFWYRQDPGLGLRLIYFSYDVKMKEKGDIPEGYSVSREKKERFSLILESASTNQTSMYLCASSSPGFSGANVLTFGAGSRLTVL.

The sample holds one count of this clonotype. The chain combines TRBV11-1 with TRBJ2-2; 7 positions agree with TRBD1. Germline V gene sequence: CDR1 SGHAT, CDR2 FQDESV (reference sequence). V lost 5 bases and J lost 5; bases outside the gene matches: 5. This CDR3 region has 14 residues. The CDR3 bases are TGTGCCAGCAGCCGAGGGGGCTCAACCGGGGAGCTGTTTTTT. Translation: CASSRGGSTGELFF. Filled out from reference TRBV11-1 and TRBJ2-2, the complete variable domain reads EAEVAQSPRYKITEKSQAVAFWCDPISGHATLYWYRQILGQGPELLVQFQDESVVDDSQLPKDRFSAERLKGVDSTLKIQPAELGDSAMYLCASSRGGSTGELFFGEGSRLTVL.

This clonotype was seen many times. The J gene is TRBJ2-5, the V gene TRBV6-5; D is possibly TRBD2 (6 bases). Germline CDR1 is MNHEY and CDR2 is SVGAGI. The ends were cut back, 2 bases at V and 2 bases at J, with 12 bases in the middle. This CDR3 spans 15 amino acids. This CDR3 reads CASSYNLGTQETQYF. The CDR3 DNA follows: TGTGCCAGCAGTTACAATCTGGGGACTCAAGAGACCCAGTACTTC.

The rearrangement uses TRBV15 and TRBJ2-3, with 7 bases matching TRBD2. The germline V gene encodes CDR1 LNHNV and CDR2 YYDKDF (reference sequence). This CDR3 has 16 amino acids. Trimming took 5 bases from V and 2 from J; bases not matched to a gene: 10. The CDR3: CATSVLLGRATDTQYF. The CDR3 nucleotides read TGTGCCACCAGCGTATTACTAGGGAGGGCCACAGATACGCAGTATTTT.

This clonotype has just a few counts. V usage is TRBV6-5 and J usage is TRBJ2-3; D might be TRBD2 (6 bases). The V end lost 0 bases, the J end lost 3 bases, and 10 bases lay between the germline ends. The length of the CDR3 is 15 residues. Germline-derived CDR1 and CDR2 are MNHEY and SVGAGI. The CDR3 DNA is TGTGCCAGCAGTTACTCGACGCGGGGAACAGATACGCAGTATTTT. This translates into CASSYSTRGTDTQYF.

This clonotype was recorded many times. The chain couples TRBV12-3 or TRBV12-4 to TRBJ1-1; no reliable D call. Trimming pared 1 base from V and 1 base from J, leaving 10 bases between. The CDR3 runs 15 residues. In DNA, the CDR3 is TGTGCCAGCAGTTTAGACCCCCGGAAGAACACTGAAGCTTTCTTT. It is translated as CASSLDPRKNTEAFF.

This clonotype came up many times. V gene TRBV28 combines with J gene TRBJ2-7, with 7 nucleotides matching TRBD1. Trimming at V came to 7 bases and at J to 2 bases, leaving 8 bases not matched to a gene. The CDR3 totals 14 residues. The germline gives CDR1 MDHEN, CDR2 SYDVKM. Written as DNA, the CDR3 is TGTGCCAGCATACCCAGACAGGGACCCTACGAGCAGTACTTC. It is translated as CASIPRQGPYEQYF.

The V gene is TRBV9, the J gene TRBJ1-5; D is perhaps TRBD1 (5 bases). The germline gives CDR1 SGDLS, CDR2 YYNGEE. Trimming took off 3 bases at V and 5 bases at J, with 15 bases between the two ends. This CDR3 contains 15 residues. The CDR3 region has the DNA TGTGCCAGCAGCGCTACGGGGACCGACCATCAGCCCCAGCATTTT. Translating it yields CASSATGTDHQPQHF.

This clonotype was detected ten times or more. V and J are TRBV11-2 and TRBJ1-2; TRBD1 matches 8 bases. Germline V gene sequence: CDR1 SGHAT, CDR2 FQNNGV. J lost 4 bases, V lost 5 bases, and 9 bases had no gene match. The CDR3 has 15 residues. CDR3 DNA: TGTGCCAGCAGCGAGGGGCCAGGGGGCGGCTATGGCTACACCTTC. Its translation: CASSEGPGGGYGYTF.

This chain joins TRBV6-2 or TRBV6-3 and TRBJ2-3; D might be TRBD1 (5 bases). Trimming left V 5 bases short and J 3 bases short, with 18 bases between. The CDR3 is 16 residues long. Looked up from germline, CDR1 is MNHEY and CDR2 is SVGEGT. The CDR3 region is CASSGAPGRSTDTQYF. CDR3 DNA sequence: TGTGCCAGCAGTGGGGCCCCGGGTCGGTCGACAGATACGCAGTATTTT.

This clonotype was seen repeatedly, ten times or more. V and J are TRBV28 and TRBJ1-1; a weak D match, TRBD1 (6 bases). Germline V gene sequence: CDR1 MDHEN, CDR2 SYDVKM. CDR3 length equals 13 residues. Trimming stripped 10 bases from V and 0 bases from J, with 12 bases between. The DNA for the CDR3 is TGTGCCACCCTCGGACAGATGAACACTGAAGCTTTCTTT. It codes for CATLGQMNTEAFF.

V usage is TRBV9 and J usage is TRBJ2-5; 9 nucleotides match TRBD2. With V trimmed by 0 bases and J by 4 bases, 4 bases remained unmatched. In germline, CDR1 is SGDLS, CDR2 YYNGEE. The CDR3 runs to 15 residues. The CDR3 bases are TGTGCCAGCAGCGTAGATGCGGGAGGGCGAGAGACCCAGTACTTC. Protein sequence: CASSVDAGGRETQYF.

This clonotype came up many times. This chain connects TRBV18 to TRBJ2-1; D possibly corresponds to TRBD2 (6 bases). V was cut by 0 bases and J by 4 bases, with 7 bases left in between. CDR1 and CDR2 (germline): KGHSH, LQKENI. This CDR3 contains 14 residues. This CDR3 is CASSPPEGYNEQFF. The CDR3 DNA reads TGTGCCAGCTCACCACCGGAGGGGTACAATGAGCAGTTCTTC.

The chain employs TRBV19 and TRBJ1-1; 9 bases map to TRBD1. Unmatched junction bases numbered 12, after V lost 5 bases and J lost 5 bases. CDR3 length equals 16 residues. CDR1 and CDR2 from the germline V gene are LNHDA and SQIVND (reference sequence). Here the CDR3 reads CASSDKGQGDWTEAFF. Written as DNA, the CDR3 is TGTGCCAGTAGTGATAAGGGACAGGGAGATTGGACTGAAGCTTTCTTT.

The chain links TRBV7-9 to TRBJ1-4; tentatively, D is TRBD1 (5 bases). This CDR3 region has 15 residues. The V end was cut by 5 bases, the J end by 2 bases, with 12 bases between. From germline, CDR1 is SEHNR and CDR2 FQNEAQ (reference sequence). The CDR3 spells CASSPQGVTNEKLFF. Written as DNA, the CDR3 is TGTGCCAGCAGCCCCCAAGGGGTGACTAATGAAAAACTGTTTTTT.

About this clonotype: A much larger clone is a single base away; this may be a read error. This rearrangement joins TRBV13 to TRBJ2-5; 11 bases fit TRBD2. Per the germline V gene, CDR1 is PRHDT and CDR2 is FYEKMQ (reference sequence). With V trimmed by 4 bases and J by 5 bases, 12 bases remained unmatched. CDR3 length equals 17 residues. CDR3 DNA sequence: TGTGCCAGCAGCTCTGACGGTAGCGGGGGGGCCGAGGAGACCCAGTACTTC. Its translation: CASSSDGSGGAEETQYF.